This TCR beta chain stems from a study of blood T cell repertoires in COVID-19. Study in general: Collection of acute and convalescent COVID-19 samples took place in the United States, Italy and Spain.

Authors' data handling: Nucleated cell counts were estimated from reference gene primer amplification. Sequencing used immunoSEQ multiplex PCR; TCRdb keeps in-frame clones, though not all of them. V, J and clone size are those of that table, while D and trimming were read from the DNA. Counted here are about 21,000 clones, about four fifths occurring once; the ten biggest clones make up under 8.5%. Trimming shortened V by 1 base and J by 7 bases, and 14 bases separated the two germline ends. Germline V gene lookup returns CDR1 LNHDA and CDR2 SQIVND (reference sequence). The length of the CDR3 is 16 residues.

This TCR came from a human donor in a cohort sampled during active COVID-19. The chain carries TRBV19 and TRBJ1-6; D may be TRBD1 (6 bases). Material for sequencing was peripheral blood. The CDR3 nucleotides read TGTGCCAGTAGTATAGTAGGACAGCGGGGAAATTCACCCCTCCACTTT. Its protein product is CASSIVGQRGNSPLHF.